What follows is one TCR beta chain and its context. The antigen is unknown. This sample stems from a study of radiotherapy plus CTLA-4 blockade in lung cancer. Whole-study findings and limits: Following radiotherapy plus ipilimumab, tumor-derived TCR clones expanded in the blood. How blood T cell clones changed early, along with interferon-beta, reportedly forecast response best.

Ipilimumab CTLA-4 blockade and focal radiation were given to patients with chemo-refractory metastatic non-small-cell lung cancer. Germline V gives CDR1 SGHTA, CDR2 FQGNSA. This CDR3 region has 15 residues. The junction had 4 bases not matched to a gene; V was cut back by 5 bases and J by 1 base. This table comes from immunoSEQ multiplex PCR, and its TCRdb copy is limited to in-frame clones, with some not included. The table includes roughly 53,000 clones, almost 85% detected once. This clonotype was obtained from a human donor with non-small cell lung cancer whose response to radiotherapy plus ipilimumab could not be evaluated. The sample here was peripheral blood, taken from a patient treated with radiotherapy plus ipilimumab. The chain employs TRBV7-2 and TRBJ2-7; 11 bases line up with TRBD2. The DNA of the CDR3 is TGTGCCAGCAGCAAGGGACTAGCGGCTTCCTACGAGCAGTACTTC. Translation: CASSKGLAASYEQYF. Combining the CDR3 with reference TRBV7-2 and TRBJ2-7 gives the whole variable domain GAGVSQSPSNKVTEKGKDVELRCDPISGHTALYWYRQSLGQGLEFLIYFQGNSAPDKSGLPSDRFSAERTGGSVSTLTIQRTQQEDSAVYLCASSKGLAASYEQYFGPGTRLTVT.